The clone carrying this T cell receptor (beta chain) has just a few counts. This sample is part of a study of beta chain features in type 1 diabetes. Based on CD45RO/CCR7/CD25/CD127/CD95/CD27, CD4+ regulatory, stem cell-like memory, naive and central memory cells were sorted. As every portion of the isolated RNA was reverse transcribed, the sequencing read expressed TCRB transcripts. The data were produced by immunoSEQ multiplex PCR, yet TCRdb's version contains in-frame clones alone and is incomplete. The sample gives 900,000 or so clones, under 20% of which show up once; 0.023% is in the top ten. Per the germline V gene, CDR1 is SGHNT and CDR2 is YYREEE (reference sequence). This CDR3 spans 16 amino acids. Trimming took off 1 base at V and 5 bases at J, with 18 bases between the two ends.

This clonotype was obtained from a woman between 18 and 29 years old in good health. Sequencing was carried out using naive CD4+ T cells from blood. V is TRBV5-4 and J is TRBJ2-5, with a possible D match to TRBD2 (6 bases). CDR3 bases: TGTGCCAGCAGCTTGCGATCGGGAGCCTTGGAGGAGACCCAGTACTTC. Translated: CASSLRSGALEETQYF.